Listed below are T cell receptor beta chains from one sample, sequenced in a study of T cells in Graves' hyperthyroidism and ophthalmopathy. Via MiXCR, TCRdb re-called the multiplex PCR reads, giving one row per CDR3 protein. This table holds approximately 500,000 distinct CDR3 sequences, 40% to 55% found once. The source material was peripheral blood or thyroid tissue (not recorded which). These receptors were obtained from a woman aged 18-35 years with Graves' hyperthyroidism. Each CDR3 is given with its conserved first and last residue. The D gene is left open where the match is weak. Some rows mark clone size as missing; the rest say once, few, many or name a class of expanded clone.

CDR3: CSASSREDYGYTF
DNA: TGCAGTGCTAGTAGCAGGGAAGACTATGGCTACACCTTC
J: TRBJ1-2
size: few
V: TRBV20-1
length: 13
D: -

CDR3: CASSAPAGAETQYF
DNA: TGTGCCAGCAGTGCCCCAGCGGGAGCGGAGACCCAGTACTTC
J: TRBJ2-5
size: few
V: TRBV25-1
length: 14
D: TRBD2

CDR3: CSVATSGGWYEQYF
DNA: TGCAGCGTTGCGACTAGCGGGGGATGGTACGAGCAGTACTTC
J: TRBJ2-7
size: -
V: TRBV29-1
length: 14
D: TRBD2

CDR3: CASSLQPQGHEQFF
DNA: TGTGCCAGCAGCTTACAACCCCAGGGTCATGAGCAGTTCTTC
J: TRBJ2-1
size: -
V: TRBV7-3
length: 14
D: -

CDR3: CASSRGGDQTEAFF
DNA: TGTGCCAGTAGTAGGGGAGGGGACCAGACTGAAGCTTTCTTT
J: TRBJ1-1
size: many
V: TRBV19
length: 14
D: -

CDR3: CRASVGDATEAFF
DNA: TGCAGAGCTTCCGTGGGGGACGCCACTGAAGCTTTCTTT
J: TRBJ1-1
size: many
V: TRBV20-1
length: 13
D: -

CDR3: CASREFYEQYF
DNA: TGTGCCAGCAGAGAGTTCTACGAGCAGTACTTC
J: TRBJ2-7
size: many
V: TRBV6-6
length: 11
D: -

CDR3: CASSSGSGRLRSEQYF
DNA: TGTGCCAGCAGCTCAGGGAGCGGGAGGTTGAGGTCCGAGCAGTACTTC
J: TRBJ2-7
size: -
V: TRBV7-2
length: 16
D: TRBD2

CDR3: CASSWLAGRELYEQYF
DNA: TGTGCCAGCAGTTGGCTAGCGGGACGGGAGCTGTACGAGCAGTACTTC
J: TRBJ2-7
size: -
V: TRBV12-3/TRBV12-4
length: 16
D: TRBD2

CDR3: CASSPLDNYGHTF
DNA: TGCGCCAGCAGCCCTCTGGATAACTATGGCCACACCTTC
J: TRBJ1-2
size: once
V: TRBV4-3
length: 13
D: -

CDR3: CASSQQGGRQPQYF
DNA: TGTGCCAGCAGCCAACAGGGGGGCAGGCAGCCCCAGTACTTC
J: TRBJ2-5
size: -
V: TRBV7-6
length: 14
D: TRBD1

CDR3: CASSYGQNFRNEQFF
DNA: TGTGCCAGCAGTTACGGGCAGAATTTCCGCAATGAGCAGTTCTTC
J: TRBJ2-1
size: -
V: TRBV6-2/TRBV6-3
length: 15
D: -

CDR3: CASMRVGGELFF
DNA: TGTGCCAGCATGCGTGTTGGCGGGGAGCTGTTTTTT
J: TRBJ2-2
size: few
V: TRBV27
length: 12
D: -

CDR3: CASSYLSNYGYTF
DNA: TGTGCCAGCAGTTATTTGAGCAACTATGGCTACACCTTC
J: TRBJ1-2
size: many
V: TRBV6-9
length: 13
D: -

CDR3: CASSIEGASEAFF
DNA: TGTGCCAGTAGTATCGAAGGGGCGTCTGAAGCTTTCTTT
J: TRBJ1-1
size: many
V: TRBV19
length: 13
D: -

CDR3: CATQEGEEGYTF
DNA: TGTGCCACCCAGGAGGGGGAAGAAGGCTACACCTTC
J: TRBJ1-2
size: -
V: TRBV15
length: 12
D: -

CDR3: CSVEKQGLRGGELFF
DNA: TGCAGCGTTGAGAAGCAGGGGCTACGGGGCGGGGAGCTGTTTTTT
J: TRBJ2-2
size: many
V: TRBV29-1
length: 15
D: -

CDR3: CASSQEAGVSEQYF
DNA: TGTGCCAGCAGCCAAGAAGCGGGAGTATCCGAGCAGTACTTC
J: TRBJ2-7
size: many
V: TRBV14
length: 14
D: TRBD2

CDR3: CSVPGGGTDTQYF
DNA: TGCAGCGTTCCAGGGGGCGGCACAGATACGCAGTATTTT
J: TRBJ2-3
size: many
V: TRBV29-1
length: 13
D: TRBD1

CDR3: CASSQDRQETQYF
DNA: TGCGCCAGCAGCCAAGATAGACAAGAGACCCAGTACTTC
J: TRBJ2-5
size: many
V: TRBV4-3
length: 13
D: -

CDR3: CASSLLARGHYNEQFF
DNA: TGTGCCAGCAGCTTACTGGCGCGGGGCCACTACAATGAGCAGTTCTTC
J: TRBJ2-1
size: -
V: TRBV11-2
length: 16
D: -

CDR3: CASSFPRGGDTQYF
DNA: TGTGCCAGCAGCTTCCCCCGTGGCGGGGATACGCAGTATTTT
J: TRBJ2-3
size: -
V: TRBV7-6
length: 14
D: -

CDR3: CASRSFWGPRGGLQETQYF
DNA: TGTGCCAGCAGATCATTTTGGGGTCCCCGGGGGGGGCTCCAAGAGACCCAGTACTTC
J: TRBJ2-5
size: -
V: TRBV28
length: 19
D: TRBD2

CDR3: CSPGRGWGPDTEQYF
DNA: TGCAGCCCGGGACGGGGCTGGGGGCCGGATACCGAGCAGTACTTC
J: TRBJ2-7
size: once
V: TRBV29-1
length: 15
D: -

CDR3: CASSPQGGPNQPQHF
DNA: TGTGCCAGTAGTCCCCAGGGTGGGCCCAATCAGCCCCAGCATTTT
J: TRBJ1-5
size: -
V: TRBV19
length: 15
D: -

CDR3: CASSTWTSGGEQYF
DNA: TGTGCCAGCAGCACCTGGACTAGCGGCGGGGAGCAGTACTTC
J: TRBJ2-7
size: many
V: TRBV11-2
length: 14
D: TRBD2

CDR3: CASGLVQGQGEAFF
DNA: TGTGCTAGTGGTTTGGTACAAGGCCAGGGCGAAGCTTTCTTT
J: TRBJ1-1
size: many
V: TRBV12-5
length: 14
D: -